The clone carrying this T cell receptor beta chain was seen only once. Sequenced by immunoSEQ multiplex PCR; TCRdb stores in-frame clones only, minus some. The repertoire holds some 300,000 clones, with about 87% as singletons. The data were taken from a study of blood T cell repertoires in COVID-19. CDR1 and CDR2 (germline): SGHVS, FQNEAQ. The CDR3 totals 17 residues. Trimming left V 1 base short and J 8 bases short, with 21 bases between. The sequence derives from a woman between 45 and 60 years old with COVID-19, enrolled during active disease. V usage is TRBV7-8 and J usage is TRBJ2-1; a weak D match, TRBD2 (6 bases). Sequencing was done on a sample of peripheral blood. The CDR3 region is CASSLVSGGPPYDEQFF. CDR3 sequence (DNA): TGTGCCAGCAGCTTAGTCTCAGGAGGGCCCCCGTATGATGAGCAGTTCTTC.